Listed here are 4 T cell receptor beta chains from one sample, sequenced in a study of early T cells in non-severe SARS-CoV-2 infection. TCRdb recomputed calls from the 5' RACE reads with MiXCR, one row per CDR3 protein. The sample has some 48,000 distinct CDR3 sequences; 3.5% to 4.5% are singletons. The sample was whole blood. Source of these receptors: an adult who was a healthcare worker with PCR-confirmed SARS-CoV-2 infection or an uninfected control (not recorded which).

This clonotype came up a few times. V and J are TRBV4-2 and TRBJ2-3; 11 bases agree with TRBD1. Germline-derived CDR1 and CDR2 are LGHNA and YNFKEQ. This CDR3 is 16 amino acids long. The trim removed 4 bases at V and 0 bases at J, leaving 3 bases unmatched. CDR3 region: CASSPGDRGSTDTQYF. In DNA, the CDR3 is TGTGCCAGCAGCCCCGGGGACAGGGGGAGCACAGATACGCAGTATTTT.

This clonotype occurred many times. The rearrangement links TRBV27 to TRBJ1-1; 8 bases are a match to TRBD1. V was clipped by 8 bases and J by 1 base; unmatched bases: 9. Germline CDR1 MNHEY, CDR2 SMNVEV (reference sequence). This CDR3 region has 15 residues. Written as DNA, the CDR3 is TGTGCCAGCCGTCCAGGGGGCAATAGGAACACTGAAGCTTTCTTT. Residues: CASRPGGNRNTEAFF.

This clonotype came up a few times. The J gene is TRBJ2-7, the V gene TRBV10-1, with a weak D call TRBD2 (5 bases). Trimming took off 5 bases at V and 7 bases at J, with 15 bases between the two ends. The CDR3 sequence is 13 residues long. Germline values: CDR1 WNHNN, CDR2 SYGVQD (reference sequence). The CDR3 coding sequence is TGCGCCAGCAGTCAAGCCTCAACGGGGGAGCAGTACTTC. Amino acid sequence: CASSQASTGEQYF.

This clonotype has ten or more counts. The rearrangement uses TRBV5-1 and TRBJ1-1; D remains ambiguous. Trimming stripped 1 base from V and 1 base from J, with 17 bases between. CDR3 length: 17 residues. The germline V gene has CDR1 SGHRS and CDR2 YFSETQ. CDR3 amino acids: CASSLYWYLGRNTEAFF. The CDR3 bases are TGCGCCAGCAGCTTGTATTGGTACCTCGGTAGGAACACTGAAGCTTTCTTT.